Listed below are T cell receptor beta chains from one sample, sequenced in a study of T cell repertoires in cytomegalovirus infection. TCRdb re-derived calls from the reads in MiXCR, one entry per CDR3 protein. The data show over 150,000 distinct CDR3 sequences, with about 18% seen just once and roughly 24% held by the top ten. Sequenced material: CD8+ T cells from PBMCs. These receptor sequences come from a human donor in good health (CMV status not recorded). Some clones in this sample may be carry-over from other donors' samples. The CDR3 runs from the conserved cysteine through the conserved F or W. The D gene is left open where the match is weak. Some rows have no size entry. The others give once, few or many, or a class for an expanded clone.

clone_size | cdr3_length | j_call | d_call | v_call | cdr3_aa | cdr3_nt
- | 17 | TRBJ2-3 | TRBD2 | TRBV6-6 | CASSYSRDYPSTDTQYF | TGTGCCAGCAGTTACTCCCGGGACTATCCAAGCACAGATACGCAGTATTTT
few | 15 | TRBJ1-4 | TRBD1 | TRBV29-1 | CSVVLPGQGNWELFF | TGCAGCGTTGTTCTACCGGGACAGGGGAATTGGGAACTGTTTTTT
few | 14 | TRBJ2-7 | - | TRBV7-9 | CASSSGLSRHEQYF | TGTGCCAGCAGCTCCGGGCTATCCCGGCACGAGCAGTACTTC
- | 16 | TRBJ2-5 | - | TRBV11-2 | CASSSEGRGFLETQYF | TGTGCCAGCAGCTCAGAGGGCAGGGGCTTTTTGGAGACCCAGTACTTC
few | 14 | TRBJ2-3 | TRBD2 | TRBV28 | CASSHPTSGLTQYF | TGTGCCAGCAGTCATCCGACTAGCGGGCTTACGCAGTATTTT
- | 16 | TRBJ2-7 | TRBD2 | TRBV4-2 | CASSQAIAGGTYEQYF | TGTGCCAGCAGCCAAGCAATAGCGGGGGGGACCTACGAGCAGTACTTC
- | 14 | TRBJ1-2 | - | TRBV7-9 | CASRLTRQEVGYTF | TGTGCCAGCAGACTTACGAGGCAGGAGGTCGGCTACACCTTC
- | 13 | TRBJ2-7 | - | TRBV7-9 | CASSPTGDYEQYF | TGTGCCAGCAGCCCGACGGGGGACTACGAGCAGTACTTC
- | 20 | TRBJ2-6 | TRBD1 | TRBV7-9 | CASSLVGGQGALAGANVLTF | TGTGCCAGCAGCTTAGTAGGGGGACAGGGGGCGCTGGCTGGGGCCAACGTCCTGACTTTC
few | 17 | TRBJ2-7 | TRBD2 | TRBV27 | CASTLHHTSGGPYEQYF | TGTGCCAGCACCCTACACCACACTAGCGGGGGCCCTTACGAGCAGTACTTC
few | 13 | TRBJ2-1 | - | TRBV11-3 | CASSVRPYNEQFF | TGTGCCAGCAGCGTCCGACCTTACAATGAGCAGTTCTTC
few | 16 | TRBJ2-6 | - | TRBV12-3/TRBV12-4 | CASSLPGHPGANVLTF | TGTGCCAGCAGTTTGCCGGGACACCCTGGGGCCAACGTCCTGACTTTC
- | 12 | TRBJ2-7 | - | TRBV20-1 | CSASGPSYEQYF | TGCAGTGCTAGCGGGCCTTCCTACGAGCAGTACTTC
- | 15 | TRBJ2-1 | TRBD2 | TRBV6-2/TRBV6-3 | CASSRLAGIYNEQFF | TGTGCCAGCAGCCGACTAGCGGGGATCTACAATGAGCAGTTCTTC
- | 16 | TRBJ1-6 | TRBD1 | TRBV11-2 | CASSEYRGTYNSPLHF | TGTGCCAGCAGCGAGTACAGGGGGACCTATAATTCACCCCTCCACTTT
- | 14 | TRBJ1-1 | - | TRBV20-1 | CSARDREWNTEAFF | TGCAGTGCTAGAGACAGGGAGTGGAACACTGAAGCTTTCTTT
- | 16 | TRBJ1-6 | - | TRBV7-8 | CASSFMSYDADSPLHF | TGTGCCAGCAGCTTTATGTCGTACGATGCGGATTCACCCCTCCACTTT